This TCR beta chain was identified in a study of T cells in localized non-small cell lung cancer (TCRdb year 2020). At the level of the whole study: T cell repertoires of approximately 250 early-stage NSCLC patients were analyzed, with tumors being compared against uninvolved tumor-adjacent lungs. Of the NSCLC patients, approximately 130 were male and roughly 100 were female, and the mean age was about 69 years. The cohort comprised 236 treatment-naïve NSCLC patients with resected, localized lung tumors. Findings and caveats that apply to the study as a whole: A median of approximately 62 of the top 100 tumor clones turned up in the paired uninvolved adjacent lung, and 28 of those clones also ranked among the top 100 of that same adjacent lung. Higher T cell density in blood was associated with longer overall survival, whereas higher clonality in adjacent lung was associated with shorter survival. Because the study design was exploratory, TCR variables were selected using unadjusted p-values without false-discovery rate correction. Multi-region tumor sequencing was not performed, so intratumor heterogeneity could not be excluded. Uninvolved tumor-adjacent lung showed the highest T cell clonality, higher than tumor, which suggests more focused antigenic responses in the adjacent lung.

TCR beta CDR3 regions were sequenced from DNA using the immunoSEQ Assay. In the paper's pipeline: T cell density was computed as TCR beta template counts normalized to usable DNA estimated by amplifying housekeeping genes. Richness was estimated with the preseqR package, extrapolating to 400,000 templates for PBMC samples and 120,000 templates for tissue samples. Clonality was calculated as one minus Pielou's evenness. To identify tissue-enriched TCRs, differential abundance testing was run on productive amino-acid clonotypes with a minimum total count of 5 and an alpha of 0.1. The Jaccard Index and the Morisita Overlap Index were used to quantify repertoire overlap between compartments. GLIPH clustered TCR beta CDR3s with public tetramer-defined viral CDR3s; viral motifs required at least three viral sequences plus V-gene enrichment. TCRdb obtained this table from immuneACCESS and retained in-frame rearrangements with V and J assigned. These tables miss some clones; where compared with another copy, unresolved V genes account for less than half of the shortfall, and the remainder is unexplained. V, J and clone size are those of that table, while D and trimming were read from the DNA. This sample gives around 20,000 clones in total; over 80% of them show up just once. Approximately 2.5% of the sample rests with the top ten.

Ends trimmed: V by 4 bases, J by 1 base; bases unmatched to a gene: 1. The CDR3 has 15 amino acids, counting the end cysteine and phenylalanine. Just CDR3 DNA is preserved here, 45 bases in frame from base 1. The germline V gene specifies SGHTA as CDR1 and FQGNSA as CDR2. At diagnosis, tumor, uninvolved tumor-adjacent lung and peripheral blood were collected and then preserved as a mix of FFPE and fresh-frozen material. For TCR repertoire profiling, blood samples were analyzed as peripheral blood mononuclear cells. As regards this clone: Its specific antigen is unknown. No much larger clone exists at a distance of one base, and base qualities are not known.

This receptor was obtained from a woman between 35 and 75 years old with stage I lung adenocarcinoma. The V and J genes are TRBV7-2 and TRBJ2-3; TRBD2 fits 11 bases in the junction. The sequences come from peripheral blood, collected before any cancer treatment. Read as DNA, the sequence is TGTGCCAGCAGCTGGGGACTAGCGGGCACAGATACGCAGTATTTT. This encodes CASSWGLAGTDTQYF. The reference TRBV7-2 and TRBJ2-3 proteins fill in what lies around the CDR3, so the full variable domain reads GAGVSQSPSNKVTEKGKDVELRCDPISGHTALYWYRQSLGQGLEFLIYFQGNSAPDKSGLPSDRFSAERTGGSVSTLTIQRTQQEDSAVYLCASSWGLAGTDTQYFGPGTRLTVL.